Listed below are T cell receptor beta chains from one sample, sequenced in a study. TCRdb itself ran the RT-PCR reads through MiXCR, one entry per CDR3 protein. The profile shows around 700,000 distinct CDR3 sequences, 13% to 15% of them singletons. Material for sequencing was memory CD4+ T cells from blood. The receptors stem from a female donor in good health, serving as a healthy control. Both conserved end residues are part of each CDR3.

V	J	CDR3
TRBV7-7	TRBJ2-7	CASSRDRSSYEQYF
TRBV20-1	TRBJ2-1	CSAKLAAGLGEQFF
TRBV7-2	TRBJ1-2	CASSLAVIYGYTF
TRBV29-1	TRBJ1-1	CSVEGYGGAPEAFF
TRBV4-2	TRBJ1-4	CARSLGQSTNEKLFF
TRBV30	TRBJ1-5	CAWSVRGVLNQPQHF
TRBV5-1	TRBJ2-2	CASSLERPNTGELFF
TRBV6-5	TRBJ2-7	CASSPREVRSEQYF
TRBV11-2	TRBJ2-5	CASSNTLRGPQETQYF
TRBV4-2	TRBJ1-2	CASSRGQGTPNYGYTF
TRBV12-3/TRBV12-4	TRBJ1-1	CASSPFRVITEAFF
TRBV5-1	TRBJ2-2	CASSQGQVVPTGELFF
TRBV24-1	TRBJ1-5	CATSDSDRGRGQPQHF
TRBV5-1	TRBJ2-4	CASRREGRRNIQYF
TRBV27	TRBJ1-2	CASGYGQSGYTF
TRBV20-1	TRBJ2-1	CSASVDLSYNEQFF
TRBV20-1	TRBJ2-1	CSARDSSGYNEQFF
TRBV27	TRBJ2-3	CASSVWGAGGLDTQYF
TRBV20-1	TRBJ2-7	CSARFARTGSKQYF
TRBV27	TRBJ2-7	CASSLLAGVDYEQYF
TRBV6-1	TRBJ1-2	CASSAQNYGYTF
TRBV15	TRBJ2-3	CATSRDSTSTDTQYF